The 29 T cell receptor beta chains given below trace back to one sample, sequenced in a study of CD8+ T cells in alopecia areata. RNA, once extracted, was reverse transcribed into cDNA for use as the sequencing template. The repertoire was sequenced with immunoSEQ multiplex PCR; TCRdb's copy has only in-frame clones and lacks some. The sample records about 200,000 clones, roughly three fifths being singletons. Sequencing was done on a sample of CD8+ T cells sorted from blood. These receptors all come from a human donor in good health.

This clone was found once. This chain links TRBV29-1 with TRBJ2-7, with unresolved D. This CDR3 region has 10 residues. The V gene lost 4 bases and the J gene lost 7 bases, with 8 bases spanning the gap. Per germline, CDR1 SQVTM and CDR2 ANQGSEA. The CDR3 region has the DNA TGCAGCGTTGGGGGTACAGAGCAGTACTTC. It encodes CSVGGTEQYF.

V and J are TRBV30 and TRBJ2-1; maybe TRBD1 (6 bases). The germline V and J ends were trimmed by 2 bases and 8 bases, with 10 bases remaining between them. The germline gives CDR1 GTSNPN, CDR2 SVGIG (reference sequence). This CDR3 is built from 12 residues. CDR3 in amino acids: CAWSSQGHEQFF. For the CDR3, the DNA is TGTGCCTGGAGTTCACAGGGTCATGAGCAGTTCTTC.

The chain uses TRBV30 and TRBJ2-7; D is unresolved. The germline V and J ends were trimmed by 1 base and 5 bases, with 12 bases remaining between them. Germline V CDR1 and CDR2: GTSNPN, SVGIG (reference sequence). This CDR3 is built from 13 residues. The CDR3 is CAWSEGNLNEQYF. In nucleotides, the CDR3 is TGTGCCTGGAGTGAAGGGAATCTGAACGAGCAGTACTTC.

As regards this clone: One end of the junction varies from germline; a read error may be responsible. V usage is TRBV7-3 and J usage is TRBJ2-7; possibly TRBD2 for D (5 bases). Germline CDR1 is SGHTA and CDR2 is FQGTGA. The CDR3 loop spans 15 amino acids. The DNA for the CDR3 is TGTGCCAGCACCTTACCGGCTAGCTTTGCCTACGAGCAGTACTTC. It encodes CASTLPASFAYEQYF.

As regards this clone: Germline is not matched at one junction end, which may reflect a read error. J is TRBJ1-6 and V is TRBV13; 9 bases fit TRBD1. Germline V gene data show CDR1 as PRHDT and CDR2 as FYEKMQ (reference sequence). The length of the CDR3 is 13 residues. CDR3 amino acids: CASSSRGRDRALF. DNA of the CDR3: TGTGCCAGCAGCTCCCGGGGGAGGGACAGGGCGCTCTTT.

The genes are TRBV9 and TRBJ2-5; tentative D call: TRBD1 (5 bases). The V gene lost 0 bases and the J gene lost 4 bases, with 13 bases spanning the gap. CDR1 and CDR2 (germline): SGDLS, YYNGEE. The CDR3 length is 15 residues. The DNA of the CDR3 is TGTGCCAGCAGCGTAGAGCAGGGCCCCCGAGAGACCCAGTACTTC. It codes for CASSVEQGPRETQYF.

The chain recombines TRBV29-1 with TRBJ2-5, with D possibly being TRBD2 (7 bases). The CDR3 is 14 amino acids. V was cut by 8 bases and J by 1 base, with 17 bases left in between. Germline values: CDR1 SQVTM, CDR2 ANQGSEA. The CDR3, as DNA: TGCAGCACCGAGGGGGGGACTATCCAAGAGACCCAGTACTTC. Translating it yields CSTEGGTIQETQYF.

This chain connects TRBV5-1 to TRBJ1-1; TRBD1 aligns across 9 bases. The trim removed 4 bases at V and 5 bases at J, leaving 6 bases unmatched. Germline assignment: CDR1 SGHRS and CDR2 YFSETQ. The CDR3 is 14 residues long. CDR3 coding DNA: TGCGCCAGCAGCCCGACAGGGGGTTTGACTGAAGCTTTCTTT. Protein: CASSPTGGLTEAFF.

The CDR3 bases are TGCGCCAGCAGCTTCGGACAGGGGCTAGAAGAGACCCAGTACTTC. Residues: CASSFGQGLEETQYF. The chain is built from TRBV5-1 and TRBJ2-5, with 9 nucleotides matching TRBD1. CDR1 and CDR2 from the germline V gene are SGHRS and YFSETQ. J gave up 3 bases and V 2 bases, and 5 bases lay outside the gene matches. This CDR3 region has 15 residues.

This sequence joins TRBV27 and TRBJ2-3; 9 bases align to TRBD1. CDR3 length equals 14 residues. Germline CDR1 is MNHEY and CDR2 is SMNVEV (reference sequence). Losses at the gene ends were 6 bases for V and 4 bases for J; bases not matched to a gene: 5. The DNA for the CDR3 is TGTGCCAGCAGAACGGGGACAGGGCCAGATACGCAGTATTTT. This encodes CASRTGTGPDTQYF.

V usage is TRBV6-1 and J usage is TRBJ2-5, with TRBD2 matching over 11 bases. This CDR3 region has 15 residues. The ends lost 1 base at V and 5 bases at J; junction bases unmatched: 3. Germline assignment: CDR1 MNHNS and CDR2 SASEGT. DNA for the CDR3: TGTGCCAGCAGTGAAGTAGCGGGGGGGCCGGAGACCCAGTACTTC. Amino acids: CASSEVAGGPETQYF.

The chain has TRBV5-6 and TRBJ1-2; no definite D call. Trimming cost V 5 bases and J 3 bases, with 11 bases left between them. Germline V gene lookup returns CDR1 SGHDT and CDR2 YYEEEE. The CDR3 has 13 residues. CDR3 sequence: CASRSDTDYGYTF. The CDR3 bases are TGTGCCAGCAGATCCGACACCGACTATGGCTACACCTTC.

In its sample, this clone was seen once. The chain is built from TRBV5-6 and TRBJ1-3; D remains unclear. V lost 4 bases to trimming and J lost 0 bases, with 8 bases between them. Germline lookup yields CDR1 SGHDT and CDR2 YYEEEE. There are 14 residues in the CDR3. CDR3 region: CASSGWGSGNTIYF. The CDR3 bases are TGTGCCAGCAGCGGATGGGGCTCTGGAAACACCATATATTTT.

The chain links TRBV5-4 to TRBJ2-1; 7 nucleotides agree with TRBD2. The CDR3 totals 13 residues. V lost 3 bases to trimming and J lost 8 bases; unmatched junction nucleotides: 5. Germline CDR1 reads SGHNT; CDR2 reads YYREEE (reference sequence). The CDR3 nucleotides read TGTGCCAGCAGCTGGGAAGGGAGGGATGAGCAGTTCTTC. Translated, it gives CASSWEGRDEQFF.

This clone was recorded a few times. The rearrangement uses TRBV7-2 and TRBJ2-1; 7 bases agree with TRBD1. V lost 5 bases to trimming and J lost 4 bases; unmatched junction nucleotides: 8. The CDR3 has 15 residues. Germline V gene data show CDR1 as SGHTA and CDR2 as FQGNSA. CDR3 in amino acids: CASSEGQSGYNEQFF. The CDR3 bases are TGTGCCAGCAGCGAGGGACAGTCGGGGTACAATGAGCAGTTCTTC.

The chain carries TRBV6-1 and TRBJ2-3; 11 bases map to TRBD2. Germline V gene sequence: CDR1 MNHNS, CDR2 SASEGT. CDR3 length: 16 amino acids. V lost 4 bases and J lost 4; bases outside the gene matches: 7. As DNA, the CDR3 is TGTGCCAGCAGTGCCAATAGCGGGGGGGCCCCAGATACGCAGTATTTT. Its protein is CASSANSGGAPDTQYF.

A few counts support this clone. The chain carries TRBV11-2 and TRBJ2-1; 9 bases map to TRBD2. CDR3 length: 13 residues. V was clipped by 5 bases and J by 6 bases; unmatched bases: 2. Germline V gene sequence: CDR1 SGHAT, CDR2 FQNNGV. The CDR3 nucleotides are TGTGCCAGCAGCACGGGACTAGCCAATGAGCAGTTCTTC. It codes for CASSTGLANEQFF.

This chain connects TRBV27 to TRBJ2-1; D possibly matches TRBD1 or TRBD2 (5 bases each). Trimming removed 3 bases from V and 9 bases from J, with 15 bases in between. Germline CDR1 reads MNHEY; CDR2 reads SMNVEV (reference sequence). This CDR3 region has 14 residues. The DNA for the CDR3 is TGTGCCAGCAGTTTTGGAGGATTAGGGGCTGAGCAGTTCTTC. This translates into CASSFGGLGAEQFF.

CDR3 in amino acids: CATSRDGRAEAFF. The CDR3 DNA reads as TGTGCCACCAGCAGAGATGGCCGCGCTGAAGCTTTCTTT. The chain recombines TRBV15 with TRBJ1-1; D is undetermined. V was cut by 0 bases and J by 6 bases, with 8 bases left in between. CDR3 size: 13 residues. Germline CDR1 and CDR2: LNHNV and YYDKDF (reference sequence). Based on the CDR3 plus reference TRBV15 and TRBJ1-1, the full variable domain is DAMVIQNPRYQVTQFGKPVTLSCSQTLNHNVMYWYQQKSSQAPKLLFHYYDKDFNNEADTPDNFQSRRPNTSFCFLDIRSPGLGDTAMYLCATSRDGRAEAFFGQGTRLTVV.

The genes are TRBV13 and TRBJ2-3; a possible D gene is TRBD2 (5 bases). The V and J ends lost 5 bases and 2 bases respectively, with 14 bases between them. CDR1 and CDR2 (germline): PRHDT, FYEKMQ (reference sequence). The CDR3 extends over 15 amino acids. The CDR3 nucleotides are TGTGCCAGCAGCGACCCCGCGAGGGACACAGATACGCAGTATTTT. The encoded protein is CASSDPARDTDTQYF.

This clone was picked up many times. The chain uses TRBV7-9 and TRBJ2-5; 9 nucleotides line up with TRBD1. The CDR3 runs 15 residues. J lost 2 bases, V lost 6 bases, and 7 bases had no gene match. CDR1 is SEHNR, CDR2 FQNEAQ, per germline (reference sequence). This CDR3 reads CASSSRDRDQETQYF. The DNA of the CDR3 is TGTGCCAGCAGTTCCCGGGACAGGGATCAAGAGACCCAGTACTTC. Supplemented by reference TRBV7-9 and TRBJ2-5, the full variable domain reads DTGVSQNPRHKITKRGQNVTFRCDPISEHNRLYWYRQTLGQGPEFLTYFQNEAQLEKSRLLSDRFSAERPKGSFSTLEIQRTEQGDSAMYLCASSSRDRDQETQYFGPGTRLLVL.

The count of this clone is one. This rearrangement joins TRBV4-1 to TRBJ1-2; D call uncertain. Germline V gives CDR1 MGHRA, CDR2 YSYEKL. V shed 4 bases and J shed 4 bases, with 13 bases lying between them. CDR3 length: 14 amino acids. This chain's CDR3 is CASSPSKGSYGYTF. CDR3 sequence (DNA): TGCGCCAGCAGCCCTAGTAAAGGGAGCTATGGCTACACCTTC.

The chain combines TRBV29-1 with TRBJ1-1, with D perhaps matching TRBD1 (6 bases). The germline V gene has CDR1 SQVTM and CDR2 ANQGSEA. CDR3 length: 15 amino acids. Trimming took off 5 bases at V and 4 bases at J, with 20 bases between the two ends. The CDR3 is CSVSPRDISSTEAFF. The CDR3 DNA follows: TGCAGCGTTTCGCCCCGGGACATTAGCTCCACTGAAGCTTTCTTT.

The table lists this clone with a few counts. The chain links TRBV9 to TRBJ2-1; 8 nucleotides agree with TRBD2. The CDR3 is 16 amino acids. Looked up from germline, CDR1 is SGDLS and CDR2 is YYNGEE. V lost 4 bases and J lost 4; bases outside the gene matches: 10. The CDR3 sequence is CASSSGTGLDYNEQFF. As DNA, the CDR3 is TGTGCCAGCAGCAGTGGTACGGGACTAGATTACAATGAGCAGTTCTTC.

The chain couples TRBV30 to TRBJ2-7; no clear D. CDR3 size: 13 residues. The V and J ends lost 2 bases and 5 bases respectively, with 13 bases between them. Per germline, CDR1 GTSNPN and CDR2 SVGIG (reference sequence). This CDR3 reads CAWSNGPLNEQYF. CDR3 DNA: TGTGCCTGGAGTAACGGCCCCCTGAACGAGCAGTACTTC. Variable domain in full (rest from reference TRBV30 and TRBJ2-7): SQTIHQWPATLVQPVGSPLSLECTVEGTSNPNLYWYRQAAGRGLQLLFYSVGIGQISSEVPQNLSASRPQDRQFILSSKKLLLSDSGFYLCAWSNGPLNEQYFGPGTRLTVT.

The count of this clone is one. The chain recombines TRBV4-2 with TRBJ1-2; the D is unclear. With 0 bases removed from V and 8 bases from J, the gap between germline ends came to 10 bases. The CDR3 contains 13 residues. Germline-derived CDR1 and CDR2 are LGHNA and YNFKEQ. CDR3 DNA sequence: TGTGCCAGCAGCCAAGATCCCTTGGACGGCTACACCTTC. Translated: CASSQDPLDGYTF.

This clone occurred a few times. This same CDR3 is encoded by further DNA sequences in the sample. This chain joins TRBV29-1 and TRBJ1-1, with D unclear. The germline gives CDR1 SQVTM, CDR2 ANQGSEA. The V end was cut by 4 bases, the J end by 1 base, with 7 bases between. CDR3 length: 12 residues. The CDR3 spells CSVVAGNTEAFF. CDR3 coding DNA: TGCAGCGTTGTAGCAGGGAACACTGAAGCTTTCTTT.

The chain couples TRBV2 to TRBJ2-2; 7 bases fit TRBD1. The ends lost 7 bases at V and 4 bases at J; junction bases unmatched: 9. The CDR3 loop spans 15 amino acids. Germline values: CDR1 SNHLY, CDR2 FYNNEI. The CDR3 coding sequence is TGTGCCAGCACCGAGGGGACAGCAATCACCGGGGAGCTGTTTTTT. Protein: CASTEGTAITGELFF.

This clone was detected only once. The chain carries TRBV6-5 and TRBJ1-1; D not certain. Trimming removed 2 bases at V and 0 bases at J, with 10 bases between. This CDR3 comprises 15 residues. Germline V gives CDR1 MNHEY, CDR2 SVGAGI. CDR3 amino acids: CASSYKRYMNTEAFF. In nucleotides, the CDR3 is TGTGCCAGCAGTTACAAGAGGTATATGAACACTGAAGCTTTCTTT.